The rows below give T cell receptor beta chains drawn from one sample of a study of T cells in Graves' hyperthyroidism and ophthalmopathy. TCRdb analysed the multiplex PCR reads with MiXCR anew, one entry per CDR3 protein. The data hold 200,000 to 250,000 distinct CDR3 sequences, with approximately 17% observed a single time. The sequencing input was blood. The receptors stem from a man aged 45 to 65 with Graves' hyperthyroidism. Each CDR3 is given with its conserved first and last residue. D genes are given only for firm matches. Size is stated for part of the rows, as once, few or many counts, or as a class when the clone is expanded.

>TRBJ2-1|many|TRBV12-3/TRBV12-4|NA
TGTGCCAGCACCAAAGGGGGGAATGAGCAGTTCTTC
CASTKGGNEQFF
>TRBJ2-7|many|TRBV2|TRBD2
TGTGCCAGCAATGGAGCGGGAGTTTTGGGCGAGCAGTACTTC
CASNGAGVLGEQYF
>TRBJ2-2|many|TRBV5-1|NA
TGCGCCAGCAGCTTGGACCAAACCAACACCGGGGAGCTGTTTTTT
CASSLDQTNTGELFF
>TRBJ2-1|NA|TRBV4-1|TRBD2
TGCGCCAGCAGCCAAGTCGGTCTAGCGGGTGAGAGGGAGTTCTTC
CASSQVGLAGEREFF
>TRBJ2-7|many|TRBV9|TRBD2
TGTGCCAGCAGCCCAGTGGTAGCGGGAGGCCACGAGCAGTACTTC
CASSPVVAGGHEQYF
>TRBJ2-1|once|TRBV29-1|TRBD1
TGCAGCGTTGAACCTAAAACAGGGGAGCCCTACGAGCAGTTCTTC
CSVEPKTGEPYEQFF
>TRBJ2-3|NA|TRBV10-3|NA
TGTGCCATCAGTGAAGCGGGCGTTAGCACAGATACGCAGTATTTT
CAISEAGVSTDTQYF
>TRBJ2-1|NA|TRBV7-9|NA
TGTGCCAGCAGCTTAGTGGCGGGGAATAATGAGCAGTTCTTC
CASSLVAGNNEQFF
>TRBJ1-2|few|TRBV2|NA
TGTGCCAGCAGTGATCTCAGGCGAGGGGATGGCTACACCTTC
CASSDLRRGDGYTF
>TRBJ2-7|NA|TRBV29-1|TRBD1
TGCAGCGTAAAGGGACAGGGGCCCTCCTACGAGCAGTACTTC
CSVKGQGPSYEQYF
>TRBJ2-3|NA|TRBV4-1|TRBD2
TGCGCCAGCAGGATTGGGACTAGCGGCACAGATACGCAGTATTTT
CASRIGTSGTDTQYF
>TRBJ2-2|NA|TRBV20-1|TRBD1
TGCAGTGCTTGGGACAGGGGGGCCGGGGAGCTGTTTTTT
CSAWDRGAGELFF
>TRBJ2-7|few|TRBV5-5|NA
TGTGCCAGCAGCTGGGGGAACTACGAGCAGTACTTC
CASSWGNYEQYF
>TRBJ2-1|few|TRBV28|NA
TGTGCCAGCAGTTTGACCGGGAGAGTTTCGTACAATGAGCAGTTCTTC
CASSLTGRVSYNEQFF
>TRBJ2-1|many|TRBV11-1|TRBD2
TGTGCCAGCAGCTCCCGGACTAGCGGGAATGAGCAGTTCTTC
CASSSRTSGNEQFF
>TRBJ2-1|NA|TRBV7-9|TRBD2
TGTGCCAGCAGCCCTTGGGCGGGAGGGGACAATGAGCAGTTCTTC
CASSPWAGGDNEQFF
>TRBJ2-7|NA|TRBV20-1|NA
TGCAGTTCGGGGGCATACGAGCAGTACTTC
CSSGAYEQYF
>TRBJ2-5|many|TRBV28|NA
TGTGCCAGCAGCACAAGTTCTCCCCGGGAGACCCAGTACTTC
CASSTSSPRETQYF
>TRBJ2-3|NA|TRBV7-2|TRBD2
TGTGCCAGCAGCGCGGGACTAGCCAGGGATACGCAGTATTTT
CASSAGLARDTQYF
>TRBJ1-1|few|TRBV7-8|TRBD1
TGTGCCAGCAGCTTAGCGGGGGACAGGGAGTTGGCTGAAGCTTTCTTT
CASSLAGDRELAEAFF
>TRBJ1-1|many|TRBV6-2/TRBV6-3|NA
TGTGCCAGCAGCGTACAGGGTTTCGCTGAAGCTTTCTTT
CASSVQGFAEAFF
>TRBJ2-1|NA|TRBV5-5|NA
TGTGCCAGCAGCTTAATGAGGGAGGAGTTCTTC
CASSLMREEFF
>TRBJ1-2|many|TRBV20-1|NA
TGCAGTGCTAGGGTAGGGGGGTTCATCTATGGCTACACCTTC
CSARVGGFIYGYTF
>TRBJ1-3|many|TRBV12-3/TRBV12-4|NA
TGTGCCAGCAGTTTATCTTCTGGAAACACCATATATTTT
CASSLSSGNTIYF
>TRBJ2-1|many|TRBV20-1|NA
TGCAGTGCTAGAGTATGGGAACTAGACGGTGAGCAGTTCTTC
CSARVWELDGEQFF
>TRBJ2-7|NA|TRBV28|NA
TGTGCCAGCAGGACTAAGGGTTGGACCTACGAGCAGTACTTC
CASRTKGWTYEQYF
>TRBJ2-3|many|TRBV2|TRBD2
TGTGCCAGCAGAGGCGATCCGACTAGCGGGAGCACAGATACGCAGTATTTT
CASRGDPTSGSTDTQYF
>TRBJ2-3|NA|TRBV4-2|NA
TGTGCCAGCAGCCAAGATCCCTCTGGGCTAGGGGCTGATACGCAGTATTTT
CASSQDPSGLGADTQYF
>TRBJ2-7|many|TRBV28|TRBD1
TGTGCCAGCACCCTCTCGGGACAGGGTCATTACGAGCAGTACTTC
CASTLSGQGHYEQYF
>TRBJ2-6|NA|TRBV6-2/TRBV6-3|NA
TGTGCCAGCGGGCTAGGACAAGACTCTGGGGCCAACGTCCTGACTTTC
CASGLGQDSGANVLTF
>TRBJ2-5|NA|TRBV25-1|TRBD1
TGTGCCAGCAGTGTTTTAGGACAGGGGGTTCAAGAGACCCAGTACTTC
CASSVLGQGVQETQYF